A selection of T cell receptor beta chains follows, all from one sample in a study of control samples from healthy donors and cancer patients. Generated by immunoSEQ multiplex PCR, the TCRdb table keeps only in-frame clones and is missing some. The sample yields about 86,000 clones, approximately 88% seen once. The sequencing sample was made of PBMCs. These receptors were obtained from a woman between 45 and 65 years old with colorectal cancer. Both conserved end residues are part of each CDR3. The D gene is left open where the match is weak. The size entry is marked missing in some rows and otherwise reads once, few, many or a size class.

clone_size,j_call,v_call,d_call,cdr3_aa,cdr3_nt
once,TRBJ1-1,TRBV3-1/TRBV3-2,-,CASSEVPPVGGAFF,TGTGCCAGCAGCGAGGTCCCCCCGGTCGGAGGAGCTTTCTTT
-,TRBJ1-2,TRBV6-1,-,CASSEAGLGSYGYTF,TGTGCCAGCAGTGAAGCGGGGCTGGGGAGCTATGGCTACACCTTC
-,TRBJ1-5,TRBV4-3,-,CASSQGTVSNQPQHF,TGCGCCAGCAGCCAAGGGACAGTAAGCAATCAGCCCCAGCATTTT
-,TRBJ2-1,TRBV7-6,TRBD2,CASSSGTSGGRGEQFF,TGTGCCAGCAGCTCCGGGACTAGCGGGGGGCGGGGGGAGCAGTTCTTC
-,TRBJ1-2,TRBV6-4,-,CASSQGKYGYTF,TGTGCCAGCAGTCAGGGGAAATATGGCTACACCTTC
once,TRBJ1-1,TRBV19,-,CASSITRNTEAFF,TGTGCCAGTAGCATCACAAGGAACACTGAAGCTTTCTTT
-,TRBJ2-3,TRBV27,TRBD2,CASSLVAGGTDTQYF,TGTGCCAGCAGTTTGGTAGCGGGGGGAACAGATACGCAGTATTTT
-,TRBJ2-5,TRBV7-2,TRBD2,CASSTRLAGGPVQETQYF,TGTGCCAGCAGCACCAGACTAGCGGGGGGGCCGGTCCAAGAGACCCAGTACTTC
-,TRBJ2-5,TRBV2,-,CASKSQGTFQETQYF,TGTGCCAGCAAATCGCAGGGGACCTTTCAAGAGACCCAGTACTTC
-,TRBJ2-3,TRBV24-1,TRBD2,CATSDYGGSRNTQYF,TGTGCCACCAGTGATTACGGGGGGTCCAGGAATACGCAGTATTTT
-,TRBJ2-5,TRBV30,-,CAWISWSQETQYF,TGTGCCTGGATCTCGTGGTCCCAAGAGACCCAGTACTTC
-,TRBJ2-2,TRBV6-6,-,CASKTGTPNTGELFF,TGTGCCAGCAAAACCGGGACACCTAACACCGGGGAGCTGTTTTTT
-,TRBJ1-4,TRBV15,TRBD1,CATTWTGEFF,TGTGCCACTACCTGGACAGGGGAGTTTTTT
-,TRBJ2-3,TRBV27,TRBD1,CASSLRGGWTDTQYF,TGTGCCAGCAGTTTACGAGGGGGCTGGACAGATACGCAGTATTTT
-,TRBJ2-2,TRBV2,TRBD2,CASSDVAGNTGELFF,TGTGCCAGCAGTGATGTAGCGGGGAACACCGGGGAGCTGTTTTTT
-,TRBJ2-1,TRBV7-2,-,CASSLVRSNEQFF,TGTGCCAGCAGCTTAGTAAGGTCTAATGAGCAGTTCTTC
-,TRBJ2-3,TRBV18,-,CASSPPDGTDTQYF,TGTGCCAGCTCACCACCAGACGGAACAGATACGCAGTATTTT
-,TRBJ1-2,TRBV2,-,CASTARTVGYGYTF,TGTGCCAGCACTGCGAGGACGGTAGGGTATGGCTACACCTTC
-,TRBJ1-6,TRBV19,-,CASKPGVYNSPLHF,TGTGCCAGTAAGCCGGGAGTCTATAATTCACCCCTCCACTTT
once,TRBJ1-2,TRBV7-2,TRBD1,CASSPQGQGAHGYTF,TGTGCCAGCAGCCCCCAGGGACAGGGGGCACACGGCTACACCTTC
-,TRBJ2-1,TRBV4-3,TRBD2,CASSQDTAGEYNEQFF,TGCGCCAGCAGCCAAGATACAGCGGGGGAATACAATGAGCAGTTCTTC
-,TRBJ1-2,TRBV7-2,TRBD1,CASSLGDSLGYTF,TGTGCCAGCAGCTTAGGGGACAGTCTTGGCTACACCTTC
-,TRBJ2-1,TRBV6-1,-,CASSEYGGLVDEQFF,TGTGCCAGCAGTGAATACGGGGGGCTCGTCGATGAGCAGTTCTTC
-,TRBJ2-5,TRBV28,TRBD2,CASSFLAGGQETQYF,TGTGCCAGCAGTTTCTTAGCGGGGGGCCAAGAGACCCAGTACTTC
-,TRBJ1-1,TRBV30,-,CAWSPPQTDGGFF,TGTGCCTGGAGCCCCCCTCAGACAGATGGGGGATTCTTT
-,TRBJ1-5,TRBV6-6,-,CASSWGNNQPQHF,TGTGCCAGCAGTTGGGGAAACAATCAGCCCCAGCATTTT
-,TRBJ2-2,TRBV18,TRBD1,CASSPQGAKNTGELFF,TGTGCCAGCTCACCACAGGGGGCAAAGAACACCGGGGAGCTGTTTTTT
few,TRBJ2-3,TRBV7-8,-,CASSRRALGDTQYF,TGTGCCAGCAGCCGCCGGGCCCTTGGGGATACGCAGTATTTT
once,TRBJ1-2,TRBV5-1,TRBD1,CASSPNQGGSLDGYTF,TGCGCCAGCAGCCCAAATCAGGGGGGTTCCCTGGATGGCTACACCTTC
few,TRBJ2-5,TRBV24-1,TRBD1,CATSEVGTGRSSETQYF,TGTGCCACCAGTGAAGTAGGGACAGGGAGAAGTTCGGAGACCCAGTACTTC
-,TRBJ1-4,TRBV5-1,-,CASSSDSTDQKLFF,TGCGCCAGCAGCTCAGACAGCACCGATCAAAAACTGTTTTTT
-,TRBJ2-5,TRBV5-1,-,CASSFGFGKETQYF,TGCGCCAGCAGCTTCGGGTTTGGGAAAGAGACCCAGTACTTC
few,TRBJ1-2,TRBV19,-,CASSMSGGYGYTF,TGTGCCAGTAGTATGAGCGGCGGCTATGGCTACACCTTC
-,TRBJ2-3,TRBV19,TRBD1,CASRRNGQGVQYF,TGTGCCAGTAGGCGTAATGGACAGGGGGTGCAGTATTTT
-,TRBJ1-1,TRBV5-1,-,CASSLEGSTEAFF,TGCGCCAGCAGCTTGGAGGGGAGTACTGAAGCTTTCTTT
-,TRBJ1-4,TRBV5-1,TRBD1,CASREGQVDEKLFF,TGCGCCAGCAGAGAGGGACAGGTGGATGAAAAACTGTTTTTT
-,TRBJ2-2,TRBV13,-,CASRAMEQFTGELFF,TGTGCCAGCAGGGCAATGGAACAGTTCACCGGGGAGCTGTTTTTT
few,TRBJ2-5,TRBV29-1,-,CSVTIQGPGEAQYF,TGCAGCGTCACTATACAGGGTCCCGGAGAGGCCCAGTACTTC
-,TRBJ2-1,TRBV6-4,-,CASSDSRTYNEQFF,TGTGCCAGCAGTGATTCGAGGACCTACAATGAGCAGTTCTTC
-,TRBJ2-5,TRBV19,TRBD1,CASKGTVQETQYF,TGTGCCAGTAAAGGGACAGTCCAAGAGACCCAGTACTTC
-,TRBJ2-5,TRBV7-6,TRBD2,CASSNGAGAQIPQYF,TGTGCCAGCAGTAACGGAGCGGGGGCCCAGATCCCCCAGTACTTC
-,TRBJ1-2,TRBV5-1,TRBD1,CASSSLRQGEGYTF,TGCGCCAGCAGCTCCCTCCGACAGGGCGAAGGCTACACCTTC
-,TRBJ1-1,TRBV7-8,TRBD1,CASSWTRGRRGTEAFF,TGTGCCAGCAGCTGGACCAGGGGGCGGAGGGGGACTGAAGCTTTCTTT
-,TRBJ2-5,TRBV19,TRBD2,CASSTLAGGKETQYF,TGTGCCAGTAGTACCTTAGCGGGGGGGAAAGAGACCCAGTACTTC
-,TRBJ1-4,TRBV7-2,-,CASSFGDRIGNEKLFF,TGTGCCAGCAGCTTCGGCGACAGGATAGGGAATGAAAAACTGTTTTTT
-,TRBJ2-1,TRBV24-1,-,CATSRNFPYNEQFF,TGTGCCACCAGTCGGAACTTTCCCTACAATGAGCAGTTCTTC
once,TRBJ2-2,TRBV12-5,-,CASGLGLSNTGELFF,TGTGCTAGTGGTTTGGGGCTCTCCAACACCGGGGAGCTGTTTTTT
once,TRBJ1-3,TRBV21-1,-,CASSLIASGNTIYF,TGTGCCAGCAGCCTCATAGCCTCTGGAAACACCATATATTTT